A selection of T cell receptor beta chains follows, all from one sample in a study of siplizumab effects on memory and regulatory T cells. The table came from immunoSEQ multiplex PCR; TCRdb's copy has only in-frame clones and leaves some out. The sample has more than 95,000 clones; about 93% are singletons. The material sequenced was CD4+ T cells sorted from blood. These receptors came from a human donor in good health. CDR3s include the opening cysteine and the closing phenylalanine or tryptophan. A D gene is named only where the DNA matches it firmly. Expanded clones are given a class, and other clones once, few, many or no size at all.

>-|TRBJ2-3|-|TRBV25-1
TGTGCCAGCAGTCCTGAATATACGCAGTATTTT
CASSPEYTQYF
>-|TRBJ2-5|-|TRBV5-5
TGTGCCAGCAGCTTGACAAACTCCCAAGAGACCCAGTACTTC
CASSLTNSQETQYF
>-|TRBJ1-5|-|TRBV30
TGTGCCTGGGACTTGGGGGGCAATCAGCCCCAGCATTTT
CAWDLGGNQPQHF
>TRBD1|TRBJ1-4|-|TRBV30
TGTGCCTCGCATCCGGGACAGTCAACTAATGAAAAACTGTTTTTT
CASHPGQSTNEKLFF
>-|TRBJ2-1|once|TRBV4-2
TGTGCCAGCAGCCAAGGGCTCGACAATGAGCAGTTCTTC
CASSQGLDNEQFF
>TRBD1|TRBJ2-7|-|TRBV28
TGTGCCAGCAGTTGGGCCGGGACAGGGTCCGAGCAGTACTTC
CASSWAGTGSEQYF
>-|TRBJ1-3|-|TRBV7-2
TGTGCCAGCAGCTCGGACGAGTACACCATATATTTT
CASSSDEYTIYF
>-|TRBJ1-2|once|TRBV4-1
TGCGCCAGCAGCCAAGATCATGGCAGCTCCAACTATGGCTACACCTTC
CASSQDHGSSNYGYTF
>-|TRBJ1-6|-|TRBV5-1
TGCGCCAGCAGCTTATCAGGGACTGGCTCACCCCTCCACTTT
CASSLSGTGSPLHF
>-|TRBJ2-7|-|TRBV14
TGTGCCAGCAGCCAAGACTGGCAGAACGAGCAGTACTTC
CASSQDWQNEQYF
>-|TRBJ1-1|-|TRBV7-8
TGTGCCAGCAGCTTAAGGGATTGGCTGGAACCGAACACTGAAGCTTTCTTT
CASSLRDWLEPNTEAFF
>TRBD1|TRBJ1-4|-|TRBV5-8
TGTGCCAGCAGCCCTGGACAGGGTATAGAGGGTGAAAAACTGTTTTTT
CASSPGQGIEGEKLFF
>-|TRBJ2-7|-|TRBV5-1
TGCGCCAGCAGCCCCAGGGTTTCCTACGAGCAGTACTTC
CASSPRVSYEQYF
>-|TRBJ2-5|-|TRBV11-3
TGTGCCAGCAGCCTTGATTGGCAAGAGACCCAGTACTTC
CASSLDWQETQYF
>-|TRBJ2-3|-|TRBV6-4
TGTGCCAGCAGTGGGACAGCGAGCACAGATACGCAGTATTTT
CASSGTASTDTQYF
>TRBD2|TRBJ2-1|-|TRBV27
TGTGCCAGCAGTTTACAGGGCGGGGGGCCCGGTGAGCAGTTCTTC
CASSLQGGGPGEQFF
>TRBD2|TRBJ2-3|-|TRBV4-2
TGTGCCAGCAGCCAAGAGAGGGGATCGGGGGGGCCAACAGATACGCAGTATTTT
CASSQERGSGGPTDTQYF
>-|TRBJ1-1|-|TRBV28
TGTGCCAGCAGGGCCGGGGGTGGAGTACCTGAAGCTTTCTTT
CASRAGGGVPEAFF
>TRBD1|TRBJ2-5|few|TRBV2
TGTGCCAGCAGTAGGGACAGGCAAGAGACCCAGTACTTC
CASSRDRQETQYF
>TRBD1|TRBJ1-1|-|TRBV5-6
TGTGCCAGCAGCTTCGTGGACAGGGCGAACACTGAAGCTTTCTTT
CASSFVDRANTEAFF
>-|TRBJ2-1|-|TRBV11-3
TGTGCCAGCAGTCACCTCAGCGACAGCTCCTACAATGAGCAGTTCTTC
CASSHLSDSSYNEQFF
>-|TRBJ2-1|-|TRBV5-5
TGTGCCAGCAGCTTGGAAGTATTGCAGTTCTTC
CASSLEVLQFF
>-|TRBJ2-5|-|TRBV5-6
TGTGCCAGCAGCTTGTTATCCCGGCCGTTCCAAGAGACCCAGTACTTC
CASSLLSRPFQETQYF
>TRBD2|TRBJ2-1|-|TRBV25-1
TGTGCCAGCAGTGCCTTGACTAGCGGGACCTACAATGAGCAGTTCTTC
CASSALTSGTYNEQFF
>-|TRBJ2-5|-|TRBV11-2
TGTGCCAGCAGCTCCTCCGAGGCGGGGAGGACCCAGTACTTC
CASSSSEAGRTQYF
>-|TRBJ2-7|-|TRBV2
TGTGCCAGCAGCGGGGTGGGGGAGTCCTGGGACGAGCAGTACTTC
CASSGVGESWDEQYF